Below, 15 T cell receptor beta chains from the same sample are listed, as sequenced in a study of a mutant IDH1 vaccine in newly diagnosed glioma. Sample time point: week 11, during vaccination. Vaccinated patients received 300 ug of mutant IDH1 20-mer peptide per dose, with topical imiquimod. The antigens these receptors bind are not known. Sequencing used immunoSEQ multiplex PCR; TCRdb keeps in-frame clones, though not all of them. Of about 25,000 clones in the sample, about 80% were seen once. The source was PBMCs, collected from a glioma patient whose treatment included an IDH1 peptide vaccine. The receptors come from a young woman with glioma.

The rearrangement uses TRBV9 and TRBJ1-5; D is perhaps TRBD1 (6 bases). Germline V gene data show CDR1 as SGDLS and CDR2 as YYNGEE. This CDR3 spans 16 amino acids. With 0 bases removed from V and 2 bases from J, the gap between germline ends came to 12 bases. The CDR3 reads CASSVDGGMGNQPQHF. CDR3 DNA: TGTGCCAGCAGCGTAGATGGGGGCATGGGCAATCAGCCCCAGCATTTT.

Of note for this clone: Mismatch with germline at one junction end may stem from a read error. The genes are TRBV5-1 and TRBJ1-1; 7 bases match TRBD1. Per the germline V gene, CDR1 is SGHRS and CDR2 is YFSETQ. This CDR3 spans 14 amino acids. The DNA of the CDR3 is TGCGCCAGCACTACAGGGGCCGTGAATACTGAAGCTTTCTTT. Amino acids: CASTTGAVNTEAFF.

This chain connects TRBV5-1 to TRBJ2-5, with TRBD1 matching 11 bases. The J call is uncertain, as TRBJ2-7 better fits the DNA end. This CDR3 is built from 14 residues. Germline V gives CDR1 SGHRS, CDR2 YFSETQ. As DNA, the CDR3 is TGCGCCAGCCGGCCGGGACAGGGGGACTACGAGCAGTACTTC. This sequence encodes CASRPGQGDYEQYF.

This clone was observed a single time. The chain couples TRBV12-5 to TRBJ2-5; D is possibly TRBD2 (5 bases). Trimming left V 0 bases short and J 5 bases short, with 7 bases between. This CDR3 contains 13 residues. Germline V gives CDR1 LGHNT, CDR2 FRNRAP. The CDR3, as DNA: TGTGCTAGTGGTTTGGTACCGGGGGAGACCCAGTACTTC. This encodes CASGLVPGETQYF.

The chain joins TRBV2 to TRBJ1-1, with no clear D. The V and J ends lost 4 bases and 0 bases respectively, with 9 bases between them. The CDR3 has 14 amino acids. CDR1 and CDR2 from the germline V gene are SNHLY and FYNNEI. The CDR3 here is CASSARTVNTEAFF. The CDR3 bases are TGTGCCAGCAGTGCGCGGACGGTGAACACTGAAGCTTTCTTT. The variable domain in full, with the rest retrieved from reference TRBV2 and TRBJ1-1, is EPEVTQTPSHQVTQMGQEVILRCVPISNHLYFYWYRQILGQKVEFLVSFYNNEISEKSEIFDDQFSVERPDGSNFTLKIRSTKLEDSAMYFCASSARTVNTEAFFGQGTRLTVV.

The CDR3 region has the DNA TGTGCCAGCAGCATCTACAGGGGAACTGAAGCTTTCTTT. Translation: CASSIYRGTEAFF. The chain has TRBV6-5 and TRBJ1-1, with 7 nucleotides matching TRBD1. Germline V gene data show CDR1 as MNHEY and CDR2 as SVGAGI. Losses at the gene ends were 6 bases for V and 5 bases for J; bases not matched to a gene: 6. The CDR3 runs to 13 residues.

The CDR3 loop reads CASSPVYYSPLHF. CDR3 nucleotide sequence: TGTGCCAGCTCACCAGTATACTATTCACCCCTCCACTTT. The chain links TRBV18 to TRBJ1-6, with D unresolved. V lost 2 bases and J 8 bases, leaving 7 bases between the germline ends. Looked up from germline, CDR1 is KGHSH and CDR2 is LQKENI. The CDR3 length is 13 residues. The variable domain in full, with the rest retrieved from reference TRBV18 and TRBJ1-6, is NAGVMQNPRHLVRRRGQEARLRCSPMKGHSHVYWYRQLPEEGLKFMVYLQKENIIDESGMPKERFSAEFPKEGPSILRIQQVVRGDSAAYFCASSPVYYSPLHFGNGTRLTVT.

This clone was seen once. The J gene is TRBJ2-2, the V gene TRBV10-3, with D hard to call. CDR1 ENHRY and CDR2 SYGVKD come from the germline V gene. This CDR3 is built from 17 residues. Trimming pared 0 bases from V and 4 bases from J, leaving 15 bases between. Here the CDR3 reads CAISESGKRASTGELFF. CDR3 in DNA: TGTGCCATCAGTGAGTCGGGGAAAAGGGCTAGCACCGGGGAGCTGTTTTTT.

This clone showed up just a few times. The chain has TRBV4-2 and TRBJ1-1; unclear D gene. V shed 0 bases and J shed 2 bases, with 4 bases lying between them. Looked up from germline, CDR1 is LGHNA and CDR2 is YNFKEQ. CDR3 length: 13 amino acids. DNA of the CDR3: TGTGCCAGCAGCCAAGAGATAAACACTGAAGCTTTCTTT. It specifies CASSQEINTEAFF.

The rearrangement links TRBV7-9 to TRBJ1-5, with D hard to call. Per germline, CDR1 SEHNR and CDR2 FQNEAQ (reference sequence). The CDR3 is 14 amino acids. Between the trimmed V and J ends, which lost 3 bases and 3 bases, there was a span of 9 bases. This CDR3 reads CASSLSEVNQPQHF. CDR3 coding DNA: TGTGCCAGCAGCTTGTCGGAGGTCAATCAGCCCCAGCATTTT. Supplemented by reference TRBV7-9 and TRBJ1-5, the full variable domain reads DTGVSQNPRHKITKRGQNVTFRCDPISEHNRLYWYRQTLGQGPEFLTYFQNEAQLEKSRLLSDRFSAERPKGSFSTLEIQRTEQGDSAMYLCASSLSEVNQPQHFGDGTRLSIL.

V is TRBV4-2 and J is TRBJ2-5; D possibly corresponds to TRBD1 (5 bases). Trimming stripped 1 base from V and 4 bases from J, with 10 bases between. CDR3 length equals 14 residues. Germline V lookup: CDR1 LGHNA, CDR2 YNFKEQ. The CDR3 loop reads CASSQVGARETQYF. The CDR3 DNA is TGTGCCAGCAGCCAAGTTGGGGCTCGAGAGACCCAGTACTTC.

The chain couples TRBV2 to TRBJ2-1; D possibly corresponds to TRBD2 (7 bases). V lost 6 bases and J lost 14, with 14 bases in between. The CDR3 loop spans 11 amino acids. Germline assignment: CDR1 SNHLY and CDR2 FYNNEI. In DNA form, the CDR3 reads TGTGCCAGCAGACCTACAGGGAGGGAGTTCTTC. Translating gives CASRPTGREFF.

This chain links TRBV19 with TRBJ1-1; D gene ambiguous. The CDR3 contains 12 residues. CDR1 and CDR2 from the germline V gene are LNHDA and SQIVND (reference sequence). Trimming removed 7 bases at V and 1 base at J, with 7 bases between. Here the CDR3 DNA reads TGTGCCAGTAATTTGAGGAACACTGAAGCTTTCTTT. Its protein is CASNLRNTEAFF.

This chain links TRBV29-1 with TRBJ1-2; TRBD1 might be the D (6 bases). The germline V gene encodes CDR1 SQVTM and CDR2 ANQGSEA. Trimming took off 7 bases at V and 4 bases at J, with 16 bases between the two ends. This CDR3 has 13 residues. The CDR3 DNA follows: TGCAGCGCAGTGACCGGGGGCTCCTATGGCTACACCTTC. Translation gives CSAVTGGSYGYTF.

CDR3 in amino acids: CASSQDGGFGNQPQHF. The CDR3 nucleotides read TGCGCCAGCAGCCAAGATGGGGGGTTCGGCAATCAGCCCCAGCATTTT. The rearrangement uses TRBV4-1 and TRBJ1-5; D may be TRBD1 (5 bases). This CDR3 is 16 amino acids long. Per the germline V gene, CDR1 is MGHRA and CDR2 is YSYEKL. The V end lost 0 bases, the J end lost 2 bases, and 11 bases lay between the germline ends.